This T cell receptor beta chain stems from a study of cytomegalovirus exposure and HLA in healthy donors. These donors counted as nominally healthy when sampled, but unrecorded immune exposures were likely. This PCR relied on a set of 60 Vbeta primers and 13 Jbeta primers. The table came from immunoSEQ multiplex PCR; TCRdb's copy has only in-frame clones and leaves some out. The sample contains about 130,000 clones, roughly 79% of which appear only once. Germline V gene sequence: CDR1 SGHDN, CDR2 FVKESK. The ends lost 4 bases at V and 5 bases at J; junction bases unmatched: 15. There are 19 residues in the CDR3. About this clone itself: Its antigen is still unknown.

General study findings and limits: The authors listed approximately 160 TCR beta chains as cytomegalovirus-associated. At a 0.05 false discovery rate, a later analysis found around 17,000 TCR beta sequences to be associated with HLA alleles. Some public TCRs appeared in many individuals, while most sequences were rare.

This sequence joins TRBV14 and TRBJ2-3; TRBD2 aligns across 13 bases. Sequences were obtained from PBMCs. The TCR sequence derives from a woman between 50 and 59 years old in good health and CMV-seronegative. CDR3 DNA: TGTGCCAGCAGCCCCCGGACTAGCGGGAGCGGGTACGCACAAGATACGCAGTATTTT. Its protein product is CASSPRTSGSGYAQDTQYF.